This T cell receptor (beta chain) was identified during a study of regulatory T cells in long-lasting Graves disease. General study points: Newly diagnosed patients had higher TCR diversity than persistent Graves' patients did.

Relying on iRepertoire HTBI primers and Arm-PCR of CDR3 regions, the team built TCR beta libraries. In TCRdb, the multiplex PCR reads were re-called with MiXCR into one record per CDR3 protein. The repertoire holds hundreds of thousands of distinct CDR3 sequences, around 12% seen once, with almost 9% in the top ten. Stated time point: newly diagnosed GD, antithyroid drugs for less than 3 months. RNA from PBMCs was the source of the TCR library. This clonotype was recorded at least ten times. Its specificity is unknown. In addition, the sample was reused for a study of T cells in Graves' hyperthyroidism and ophthalmopathy. That study reports: Diagnosis of hyperthyroidism was new in patients aged 18 to 65, and its duration was under 2 months. First-round RT-PCR targeting the TCR CDR3 was performed with the HTBI primer set. In the blood, most expanded thyroid clonotypes above 0.001 appeared as well.

The source was peripheral blood mononuclear cells (PBMCs), collected at new diagnosis, from a patient treated with antithyroid drugs. The source of this sequence is a woman in her 30s with Graves disease.

CDR3 DNA: TGCAGTGCTAGAGGCAGGGGCGGTGAGCAGTTCTTC. Protein product: CSARGRGGEQFF. The V and J genes are TRBV20-1 and TRBJ2-1, with a weak D call TRBD1 (6 bases). The CDR3 is 12 amino acids. The germline V and J ends were trimmed by 1 base and 9 bases, with 10 bases remaining between them. The germline V gene encodes CDR1 DFQATT and CDR2 SNEGSKA (reference sequence).